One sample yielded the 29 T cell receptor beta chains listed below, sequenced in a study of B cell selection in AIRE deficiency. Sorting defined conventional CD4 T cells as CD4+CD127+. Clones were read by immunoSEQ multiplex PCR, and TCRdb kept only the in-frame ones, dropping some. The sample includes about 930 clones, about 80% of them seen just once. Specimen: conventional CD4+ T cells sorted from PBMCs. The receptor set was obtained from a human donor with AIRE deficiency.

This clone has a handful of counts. The CDR3 bases are TGTGCCAGCAGCTTTGGGACTCGAGCCTACGAGCAGTACTTC. This gives the protein CASSFGTRAYEQYF. This sequence joins TRBV7-2 and TRBJ2-7; possible D gene TRBD2, 6 bases. The CDR3 has 14 amino acids. Germline V lookup: CDR1 SGHTA, CDR2 FQGNSA. Trimming took off 3 bases at V and 2 bases at J, with 11 bases between the two ends.

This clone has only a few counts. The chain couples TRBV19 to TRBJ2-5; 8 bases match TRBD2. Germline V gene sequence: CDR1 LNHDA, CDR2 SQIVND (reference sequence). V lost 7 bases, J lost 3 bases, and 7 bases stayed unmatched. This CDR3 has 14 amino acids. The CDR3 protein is CASTPAGVEETQYF. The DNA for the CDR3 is TGTGCCAGTACCCCAGCGGGAGTAGAAGAGACCCAGTACTTC.

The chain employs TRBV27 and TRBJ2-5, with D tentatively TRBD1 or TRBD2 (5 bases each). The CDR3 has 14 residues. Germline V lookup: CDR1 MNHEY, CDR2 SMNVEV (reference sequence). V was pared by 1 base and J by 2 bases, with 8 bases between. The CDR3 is CASSLLGRQETQYF. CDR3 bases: TGTGCCAGCAGTTTATTGGGACGTCAAGAGACCCAGTACTTC.

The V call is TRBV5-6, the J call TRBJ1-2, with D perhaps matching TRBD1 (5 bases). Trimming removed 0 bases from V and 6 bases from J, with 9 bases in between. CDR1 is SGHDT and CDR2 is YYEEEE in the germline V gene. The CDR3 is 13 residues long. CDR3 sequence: CASSLGQGDGYTF. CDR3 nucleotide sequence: TGTGCCAGCAGCTTGGGGCAGGGAGATGGCTACACCTTC.

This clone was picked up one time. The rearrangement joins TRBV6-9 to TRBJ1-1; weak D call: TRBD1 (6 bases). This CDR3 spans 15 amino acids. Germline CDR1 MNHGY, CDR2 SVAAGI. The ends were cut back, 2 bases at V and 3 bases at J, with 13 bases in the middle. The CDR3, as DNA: TGTGCCAGCAGTTATCCGGGAGGGGGTGACACTGAAGCTTTCTTT. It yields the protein CASSYPGGGDTEAFF.

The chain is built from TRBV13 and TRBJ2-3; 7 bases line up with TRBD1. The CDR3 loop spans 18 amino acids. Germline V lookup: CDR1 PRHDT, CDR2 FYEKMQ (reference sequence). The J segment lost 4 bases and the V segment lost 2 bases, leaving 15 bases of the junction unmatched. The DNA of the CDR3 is TGTGCCAGCAGCTTAATGGGCTACAGGGGCGCTCCCCCAGATACGCAGTATTTT. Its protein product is CASSLMGYRGAPPDTQYF.

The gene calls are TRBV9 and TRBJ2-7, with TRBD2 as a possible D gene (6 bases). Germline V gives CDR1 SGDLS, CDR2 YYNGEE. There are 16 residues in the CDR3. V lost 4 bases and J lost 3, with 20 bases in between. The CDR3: CASSPRAGGIFYEQYF. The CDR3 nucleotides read TGTGCCAGCAGCCCCCGTGCGGGCGGGATTTTCTACGAGCAGTACTTC.

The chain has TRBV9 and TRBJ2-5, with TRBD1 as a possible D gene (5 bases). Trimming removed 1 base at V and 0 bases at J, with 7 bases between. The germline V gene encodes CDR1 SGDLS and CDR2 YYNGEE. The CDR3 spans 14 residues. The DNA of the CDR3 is TGTGCCAGCAGCGTACAGGGCAACCAAGAGACCCAGTACTTC. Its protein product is CASSVQGNQETQYF.

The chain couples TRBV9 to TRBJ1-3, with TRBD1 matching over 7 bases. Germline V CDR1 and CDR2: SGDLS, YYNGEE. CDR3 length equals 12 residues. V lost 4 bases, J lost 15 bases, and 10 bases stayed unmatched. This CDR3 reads CASSTGQAPAYF. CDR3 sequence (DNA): TGTGCCAGCAGCACCGGACAGGCCCCCGCATATTTT.

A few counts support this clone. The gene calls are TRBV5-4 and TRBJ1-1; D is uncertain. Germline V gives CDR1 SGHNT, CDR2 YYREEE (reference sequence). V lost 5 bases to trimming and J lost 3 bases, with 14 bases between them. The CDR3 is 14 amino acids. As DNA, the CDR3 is TGTGCCAGCAGACCCTCACCCTTGGACACTGAAGCTTTCTTT. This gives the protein CASRPSPLDTEAFF.

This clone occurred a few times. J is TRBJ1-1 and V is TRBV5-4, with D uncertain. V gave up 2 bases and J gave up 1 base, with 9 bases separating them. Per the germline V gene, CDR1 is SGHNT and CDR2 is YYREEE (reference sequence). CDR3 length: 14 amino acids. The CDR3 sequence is CASSFVTANTEAFF. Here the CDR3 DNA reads TGTGCCAGCAGCTTCGTGACGGCGAACACTGAAGCTTTCTTT. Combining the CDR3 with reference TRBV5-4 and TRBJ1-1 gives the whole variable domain ETGVTQSPTHLIKTRGQQVTLRCSSQSGHNTVSWYQQALGQGPQFIFQYYREEENGRGNFPPRFSGLQFPNYSSELNVNALELDDSALYLCASSFVTANTEAFFGQGTRLTVV.

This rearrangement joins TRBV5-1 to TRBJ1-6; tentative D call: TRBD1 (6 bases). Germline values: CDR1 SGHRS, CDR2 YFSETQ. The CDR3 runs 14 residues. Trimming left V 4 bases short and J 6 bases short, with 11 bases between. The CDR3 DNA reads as TGCGCCAGCAGCACCGGACAGATTAATTCACCCCTCCACTTT. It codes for CASSTGQINSPLHF.

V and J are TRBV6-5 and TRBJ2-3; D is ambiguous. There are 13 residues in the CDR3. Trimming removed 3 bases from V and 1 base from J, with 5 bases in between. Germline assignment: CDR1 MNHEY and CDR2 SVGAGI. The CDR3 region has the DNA TGTGCCAGCAGTTATCAGGGCACAGATACGCAGTATTTT. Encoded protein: CASSYQGTDTQYF.

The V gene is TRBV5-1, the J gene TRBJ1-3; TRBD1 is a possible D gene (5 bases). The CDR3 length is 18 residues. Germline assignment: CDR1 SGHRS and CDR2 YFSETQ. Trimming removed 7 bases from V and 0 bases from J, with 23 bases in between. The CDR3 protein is CASSLVVGGSSSGNTIYF. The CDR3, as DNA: TGCGCCAGCTCTTTAGTTGTGGGGGGATCCAGCTCTGGAAACACCATATATTTT. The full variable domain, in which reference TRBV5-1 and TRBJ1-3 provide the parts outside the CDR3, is KAGVTQTPRYLIKTRGQQVTLSCSPISGHRSVSWYQQTPGQGLQFLFEYFSETQRNKGNFPGRFSGRQFSNSRSEMNVSTLELGDSALYLCASSLVVGGSSSGNTIYFGEGSWLTVV.

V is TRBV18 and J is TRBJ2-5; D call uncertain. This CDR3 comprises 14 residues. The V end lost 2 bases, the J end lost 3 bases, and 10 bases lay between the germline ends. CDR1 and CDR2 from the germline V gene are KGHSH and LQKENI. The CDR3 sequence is CASSPVEAKETQYF. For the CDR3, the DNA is TGTGCCAGCTCACCAGTCGAGGCGAAAGAGACCCAGTACTTC.

CDR3 amino acids: CASSRLQGATNEKLFF. The CDR3 DNA is TGTGCCAGCAGCCGATTACAGGGGGCAACTAATGAAAAACTGTTTTTT. The rearrangement uses TRBV7-9 and TRBJ1-4; 8 nucleotides align to TRBD1. Unmatched junction bases numbered 5, after V lost 5 bases and J lost 0 bases. The CDR3 contains 16 residues. The germline CDR1 and CDR2 sequences are SEHNR and FQNEAQ (reference sequence).

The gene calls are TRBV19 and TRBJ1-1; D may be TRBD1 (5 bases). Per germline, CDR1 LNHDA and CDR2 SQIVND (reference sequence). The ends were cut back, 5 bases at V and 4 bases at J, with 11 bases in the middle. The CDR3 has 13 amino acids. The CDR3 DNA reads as TGTGCCAGTAGTGTCCGGAGGGGCACTGAAGCTTTCTTT. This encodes CASSVRRGTEAFF.

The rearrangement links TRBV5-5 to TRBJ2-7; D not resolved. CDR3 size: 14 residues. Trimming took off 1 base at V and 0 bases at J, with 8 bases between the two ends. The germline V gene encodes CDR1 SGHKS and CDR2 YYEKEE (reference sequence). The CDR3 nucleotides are TGTGCCAGCAGCTTGAAAAGGTCCTCCTACGAGCAGTACTTC. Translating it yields CASSLKRSSYEQYF.

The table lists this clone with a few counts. The CDR3 DNA follows: TGTGCCTGGAGTGTAGAAGGGAACACTGAAGCTTTCTTT. This gives the protein CAWSVEGNTEAFF. The genes are TRBV30 and TRBJ1-1; D not certain. Trimming took 0 bases from V and 1 from J, leaving 6 bases between them. Germline CDR1 GTSNPN, CDR2 SVGIG (reference sequence). The CDR3 contains 13 residues.

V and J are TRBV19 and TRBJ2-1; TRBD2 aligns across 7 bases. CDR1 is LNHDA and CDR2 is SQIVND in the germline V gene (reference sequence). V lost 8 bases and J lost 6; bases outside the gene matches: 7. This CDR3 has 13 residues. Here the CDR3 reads CASGQRGGNEQFF. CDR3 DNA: TGTGCCAGTGGCCAGCGGGGAGGCAATGAGCAGTTCTTC.

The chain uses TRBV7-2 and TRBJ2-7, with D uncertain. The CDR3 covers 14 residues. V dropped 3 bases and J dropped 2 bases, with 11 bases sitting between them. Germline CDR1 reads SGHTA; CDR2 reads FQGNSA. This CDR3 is CASSFSVNPYEQYF. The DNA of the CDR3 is TGTGCCAGCAGCTTCTCGGTGAATCCCTACGAGCAGTACTTC.

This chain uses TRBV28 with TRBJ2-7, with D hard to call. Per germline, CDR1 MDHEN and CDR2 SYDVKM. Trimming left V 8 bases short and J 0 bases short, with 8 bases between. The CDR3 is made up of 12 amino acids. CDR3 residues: CASRSSSYEQYF. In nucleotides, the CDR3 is TGTGCCAGCCGCAGCTCCTCCTACGAGCAGTACTTC.

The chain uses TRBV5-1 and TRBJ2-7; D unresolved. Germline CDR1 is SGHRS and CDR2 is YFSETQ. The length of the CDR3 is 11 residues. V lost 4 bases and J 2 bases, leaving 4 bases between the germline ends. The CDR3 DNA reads TGCGCCAGCAGCGACACCTACGAGCAGTACTTC. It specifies CASSDTYEQYF.

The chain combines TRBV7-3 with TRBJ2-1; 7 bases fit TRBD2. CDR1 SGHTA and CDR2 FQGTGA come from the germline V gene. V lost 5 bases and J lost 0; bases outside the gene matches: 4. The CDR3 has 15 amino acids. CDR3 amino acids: CASSLSGTSYNEQFF. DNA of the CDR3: TGTGCCAGCAGCCTCAGCGGGACCTCCTACAATGAGCAGTTCTTC.

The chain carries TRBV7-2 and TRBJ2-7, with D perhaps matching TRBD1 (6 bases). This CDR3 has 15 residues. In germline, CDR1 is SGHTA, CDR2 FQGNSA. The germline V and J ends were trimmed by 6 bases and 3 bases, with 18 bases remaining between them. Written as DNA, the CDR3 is TGTGCCAGCAGACCGTACAGGGCAGGGGACTACGAGCAGTACTTC. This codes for CASRPYRAGDYEQYF.

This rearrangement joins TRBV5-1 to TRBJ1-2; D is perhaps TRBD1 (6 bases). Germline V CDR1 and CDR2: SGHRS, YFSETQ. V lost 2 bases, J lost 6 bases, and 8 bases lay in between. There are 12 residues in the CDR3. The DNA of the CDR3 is TGCGCCAGCAGCTTAAACAGGGATGGCTACACCTTC. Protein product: CASSLNRDGYTF.

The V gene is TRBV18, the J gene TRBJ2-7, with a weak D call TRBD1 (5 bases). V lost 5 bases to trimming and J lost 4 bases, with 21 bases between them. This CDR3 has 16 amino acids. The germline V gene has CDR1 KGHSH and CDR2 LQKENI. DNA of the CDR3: TGTGCCAGCTCAGCTTCAATGCCAGGGCCCTTTTACGAGCAGTACTTC. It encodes CASSASMPGPFYEQYF.

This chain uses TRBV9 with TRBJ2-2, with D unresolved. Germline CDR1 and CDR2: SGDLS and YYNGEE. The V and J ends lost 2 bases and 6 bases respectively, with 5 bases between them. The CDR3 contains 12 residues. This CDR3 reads CASSVLSGELFF. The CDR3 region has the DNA TGTGCCAGCAGCGTTTTATCCGGGGAGCTGTTTTTT.

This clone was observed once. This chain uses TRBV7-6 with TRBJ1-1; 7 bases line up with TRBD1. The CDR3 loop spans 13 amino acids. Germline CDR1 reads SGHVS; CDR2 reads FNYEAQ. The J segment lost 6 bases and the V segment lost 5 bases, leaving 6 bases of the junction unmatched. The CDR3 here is CASSPRQGAEAFF. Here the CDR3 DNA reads TGTGCCAGCAGCCCTCGACAGGGCGCTGAAGCTTTCTTT.